The subject of this entry is one T cell receptor (beta chain). There is no known antigen for this receptor. The cohort was made up of 500 to 850 healthy bone marrow donors. At the time of sampling, all cohort members were nominally healthy, though unrecorded immune exposures were likely present. The donor tested CMV seronegative, placing the donor among the 350 to 400 seronegative members of the cohort. Every donor gave a peripheral blood sample, and the peripheral blood mononuclear cells from that sample were used for TCR beta sequencing. The Qiagen DNeasy Blood Extraction Kit was used to extract genomic DNA from the blood cell samples. The sample originates from a study of cytomegalovirus exposure and HLA in healthy donors (dated by TCRdb to the late 2010s). Study-wide context: An earlier analysis of several hundred of the donors reported roughly 300 Gb of sequence data and around 120 million unique TCR beta sequences from approximately 180 million T cells. An early release covering some 640 HLA-typed donors comprised 300 to 350 gigabases of sequencing data and around 80 million unique TCR sequences. Among the roughly 430 genotyped donors, around 81% belonged to the genetic ancestry cluster associated with self-reported Caucasian donors. The study was designed to test whether signatures of past pathogen exposure could be identified by cataloging public T cell receptors. The T cell repertoires of about 700 subjects were profiled by immunosequencing and related to cytomegalovirus serostatus. Along with the roughly 670-subject first cohort, a separate validation cohort of over a hundred different subjects was used. To predict cytomegalovirus infection status, the study combined high-throughput TCR immunosequencing, statistical association of individual TCRs with disease status, and machine learning. A later analysis re-analyzed previously published TCR beta repertoires from 660 or so donors and added high-resolution HLA genotyping to study TCR occurrence patterns. Rather than using new phenotypic data, the later analysis identified candidate immune exposures from TCR beta sequences and from how often those sequences occurred across donors. In an earlier analysis of over 550 of the donors, high-throughput TCR beta sequencing was used to judge whether each TCR beta V gene segment behaved as functional or pseudogenic. Donor age, sex, ethnicity and CMV serostatus were compiled together with the repertoire data. A later genetic analysis used genome-wide SNP genotypes for about 65% of the roughly 670 donors, treating that subset as a discovery cohort. All discovery cohort repertoires had been generated using a single sequencing platform. Both class I and class II loci were covered by HLA typing, at four-digit resolution. Typing coverage varied by locus: about 629-640 donors for A, B, C, DRB1 and DQB1; about 520 for DQA1; more than 600 for DPA1; under 490 for DPB1. Four to six DR-DQ haplotypes were handled as single units for association and clustering because linkage in the cohort was strong. Across some 400 genotyped donors of the cohort, an average of about 250,000 unique TCR beta nucleotide sequences per donor were sequenced, and approximately 19% of those sequences were non-productive. Results and caveats for the whole study, not just this receptor: The authors suggested that the approach could potentially be generalized to other disease states and immunological phenotypes. Because counts were too low, about 18 rarely observed V segments, including chromosome 9 orphons, were left out of the earlier analysis of several hundred of the donors. A total of fewer than 200 TCR beta chains were listed by the study as associated with cytomegalovirus. Specific HLA alleles were associated with about 17,000 TCR beta sequences at a false discovery rate of 0.05 in a later analysis. The cohort was sequenced for TCR beta chains only, and without alpha or paired-chain data the features that could be detected were limited. According to a later analysis, most CMV-associated TCR beta chains appeared to be HLA-restricted, and the HLA associations seemed to be driven largely by CMV exposure. In both the original and validation cohorts, the classifier was reported to diagnose cytomegalovirus status with high specificity and sensitivity. A later genetic analysis associated a missense DCLRE1C variant with V-gene and J-gene trimming of TCR beta chains, and an independent cohort replicated the association. Assigning TCR associations to individual alleles was difficult when HLA alleles, especially DR and DQ, strongly co-occurred. A later analysis found that TCR association rates varied across HLA loci, with DRB1 alleles showing the most associated TCRs and HLA-C alleles the fewest. A few of the identified cytomegalovirus-associated TCR beta chains were confirmed in vitro to be specific for cytomegalovirus antigens. Most TCR sequences were observed very rarely across donors, whereas some public TCRs were present in many individuals. Linkage disequilibrium might explain the correlated functional status among segregating V segments, but an unknown experimental factor could not be excluded. Because HLA typing was unavailable for some donors at each locus, only the typed subset was used in association tests. Compared with the approximately 710-donor mean, donors in an Asian-associated ancestry cluster had fewer N-insertions in productive TCRs, according to a later genetic analysis. In a later analysis, HLA-associated TCR beta chains were found to be more clonally expanded and to have lower generation probabilities than equally common non-associated chains. The 87-base-pair reads could not distinguish some IMGT-functional V segments, including TRBV6-2 and TRBV6-3, so those segments were excluded. Several of the top co-occurrence clusters appeared to be linked to parvovirus B19, influenza, CMV and Epstein-Barr virus, according to a later analysis. Roughly uniform sequencing depth across donors was assumed in presence/absence analyses, although this assumption may not hold. CMV serostatus was the only immune exposure information available for the cohort. An earlier analysis of 587 of the donors showed that most TCR beta V segments appeared in productive rearrangements either about 87% or about 30% of the time, which broadly matched IMGT annotations. A cluster of highly shared sequence variants was judged likely to be a technical artifact of the sequencing pipeline. A further reported finding was that TCR beta sequences accurately predicted the HLA-A and HLA-B alleles for most subjects in the first cohort.

Library creation used the immunoSEQ multiplex PCR assay. For the multiplex PCR, a mixture combining 60 forward primers for TCR Vbeta segments and 13 reverse primers for TCR Jbeta segments was used. Amplification of the CDR3 region of rearranged TCR beta genes was performed with a multiplex PCR assay on genomic DNA. Amplified TCR beta libraries were sequenced as 87-base-pair reads on the Illumina HiSeq System. In the source study's methods: Across the 670 or so repertoires, a later analysis counted some 80 million unique TCR beta chains, roughly 11 million of which were shared by at least two donors. A nearest-neighbor algorithm error-corrected the raw reads and collapsed the reads into unique sequences, merging closely related sequences to remove PCR and sequencing errors. To assign V, D and J gene segments, CDR3 sequences were aligned to IMGT reference sequences. For a sequence to be retained, a match of at least six nucleotides to both a V gene segment and a J gene segment was required. A rearrangement was called productive if the CDR3 had no stop codons and remained in frame with V and J, and every other rearrangement was called non-productive. CDR3 was defined according to IMGT convention as the region running from the second conserved V-encoded cysteine to the conserved J-encoded phenylalanine. The earlier analysis of 500 to 600 of the donors excluded sequences that lacked an unambiguous match to a single V gene segment. An earlier analysis of around 600 of the donors classified V segments as functional when productive rearrangements were above 56.7% and as segregating when the standard deviation between donors was above 5%. To diagnose cytomegalovirus status from the catalog of TCR beta chain sequences, a statistical classification framework was built. In a later analysis, TCR nucleotide sequences were compared against IMGT/GENE-DB human TR gene sequences so that V and J genes could be assigned. The TCRdist pipeline was used in a later analysis to assign CDR3 sequences and most-parsimonious VDJ recombination scenarios. A later analysis defined each TCR beta chain by its CDR3 amino acid sequence plus V-gene family, and excluded reads lacking a unique V-gene family. A later analysis removed roughly 590 highly shared, low-generation-probability nucleotide sequences to deal with suspected cross-contamination and a sequencing artifact. A later analysis calculated a clonal expansion index for each public chain from normalized within-repertoire ranks of inferred template counts. A later analysis computed generation probabilities with a VDJ recombination model fitted to out-of-frame rearrangements, and checked the results against IGoR. Hypergeometric tests were used in a later analysis to score TCR-TCR, TCR-HLA and TCR-CMV co-occurrence, with a repertoire-size bias correction applied to the TCR pairs. False discovery rates were estimated in a later analysis by permuting HLA or CMV assignments 20 times. In a later analysis, co-occurring TCRs were grouped using DBSCAN, with TCRdist sequence similarity added in when clustering inside HLA-allele-positive subsets. For co-occurrence clustering, repertoires with fewer than 30,000 or more than 120,000 public chains were excluded, along with 4 to 6 repertoires with anomalous nucleotide sharing. The clones in this table, taken by TCRdb from immuneACCESS, are in-frame only. Not every clone is retained; where verified, under half of the shortfall comes from an unresolved V gene, and the cause of the rest is unknown. V, J and clone size reflect that table, while D and trimming were determined from the DNA. The record for this sample contains about 160,000 clones. The ten top clones hold roughly 1.3% of the sample.

V loses 4 bases at its end and J loses 2 bases; junction bases beyond the gene matches: 6. As encoded in the germline V gene, CDR1 is SGDLS while CDR2 is YYNGEE. Including cysteine and phenylalanine, the CDR3 has 15 amino acids. Just CDR3 DNA is preserved here, 45 bases in frame from base 1. The sequenced sample was PBMCs. The chain employs TRBV9 and TRBJ2-5; TRBD2 aligns with 9 central bases. This clonotype originated in a woman aged 55 to 70 in good health and CMV-seronegative. The DNA sequence is as follows: TGTGCCAGCAGCCCGGCGGGGGGGCTTCAAGAGACCCAGTACTTC. This gives the protein CASSPAGGLQETQYF.